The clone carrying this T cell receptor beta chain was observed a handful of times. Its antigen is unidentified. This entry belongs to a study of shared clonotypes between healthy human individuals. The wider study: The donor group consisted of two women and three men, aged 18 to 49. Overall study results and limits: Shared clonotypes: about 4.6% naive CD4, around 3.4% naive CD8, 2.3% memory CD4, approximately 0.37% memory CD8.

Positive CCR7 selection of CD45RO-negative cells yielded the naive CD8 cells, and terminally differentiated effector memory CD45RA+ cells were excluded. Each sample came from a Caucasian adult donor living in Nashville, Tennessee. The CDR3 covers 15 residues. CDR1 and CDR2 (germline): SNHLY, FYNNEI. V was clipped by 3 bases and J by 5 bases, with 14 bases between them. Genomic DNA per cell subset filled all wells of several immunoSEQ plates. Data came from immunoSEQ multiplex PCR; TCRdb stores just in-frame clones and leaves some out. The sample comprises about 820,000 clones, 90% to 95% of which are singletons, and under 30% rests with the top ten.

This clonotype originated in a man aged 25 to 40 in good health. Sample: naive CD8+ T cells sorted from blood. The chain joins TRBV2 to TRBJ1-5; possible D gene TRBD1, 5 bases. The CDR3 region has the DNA TGTGCCAGCAGTGACCAGGGAAGGGCCGATCAGCCCCAGCATTTT. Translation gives CASSDQGRADQPQHF.